Sequencing of this T cell receptor (beta chain) was carried out in a study of T cell repertoires in cytomegalovirus infection. Study as a whole: Public TCR beta signatures marked donors with CMV infection and the matching HLA.

TCRdb independently ran MiXCR on the reads; one entry per CDR3 protein. Found here are about 100,000 distinct CDR3 sequences, 16% of them singletons; the top ten hold approximately 8%. Looked up from germline, CDR1 is MDHEN and CDR2 is SYDVKM. The length of the CDR3 is 8 residues. Trimming stripped 8 bases from V and 8 bases from J, with 3 bases between. General observations from the study: HLA-C-restricted CMV clonotypes gave the most frequent clonotype in two of eight donors.

This clonotype showed up just a few times. The antigen is unknown. Sequences were obtained from PBMCs. This TCR was sampled from a human donor in good health (CMV status not recorded). Some clones in this sample may be carry-over from other donors' samples. The chain recombines TRBV28 with TRBJ1-1; no definite D call. CDR3 protein: CASPEAFF. DNA for the CDR3: TGTGCCAGCCCCGAAGCTTTCTTT.